The 27 T cell receptor beta chains below come from one sample, sequenced in a study of T cells in Graves' hyperthyroidism and ophthalmopathy. Researchers took RNA transcripts and amplified the TCR beta CDR3 regions from them. First-round RT-PCR of the TCR CDR3 relied on the HTBI primer set. Each CDR3 protein gets one entry after TCRdb re-called the multiplex PCR reads with MiXCR. The repertoire includes around 400,000 distinct CDR3 sequences, 13% to 15% of them detected once, and roughly a fifth sits in the top ten. The sample was blood. These receptors were obtained from a woman aged 60-75 years with Graves' ophthalmopathy.

This clonotype appeared many times. The chain has TRBV20-1 and TRBJ2-7, with 9 bases fitting TRBD2. Germline V gene data show CDR1 as DFQATT and CDR2 as SNEGSKA (reference sequence). The CDR3 runs to 13 residues. Trimming removed 5 bases from V and 9 bases from J; junction bases left unmatched: 11. As DNA, the CDR3 is TGCAGTGCTGTCGGGGTAGCGGGAGAAGGGCAGTACTTC. Translation: CSAVGVAGEGQYF.

The chain combines TRBV4-1 with TRBJ2-1; 11 positions agree with TRBD2. The CDR3 totals 17 residues. The J segment lost 6 bases and the V segment lost 3 bases, leaving 10 bases of the junction unmatched. Germline CDR1 reads MGHRA; CDR2 reads YSYEKL. This CDR3 reads CASSQDAFSGGGNEQFF. The DNA for the CDR3 is TGCGCCAGCAGCCAGGATGCGTTTAGCGGGGGGGGCAATGAGCAGTTCTTC.

This clonotype occurred a few times. J is TRBJ2-7 and V is TRBV30, with D possibly matching TRBD1 (5 bases). Trimming stripped 1 base from V and 5 bases from J, with 12 bases between. The germline gives CDR1 GTSNPN, CDR2 SVGIG (reference sequence). The CDR3 is made up of 13 amino acids. The CDR3 protein is CAWSAQGTHEQYF. The CDR3 region has the DNA TGTGCCTGGAGTGCCCAGGGTACCCACGAGCAGTACTTC.

This clonotype has at least ten counts. The gene calls are TRBV6-5 and TRBJ2-7; 9 bases line up with TRBD1. The CDR3 extends over 16 amino acids. The trim removed 2 bases at V and 4 bases at J, leaving 9 bases unmatched. Germline CDR1 reads MNHEY; CDR2 reads SVGAGI. The CDR3 DNA sequence: TGTGCCAGCAGTTACGATGGAGGGACAGGGACATACGAGCAGTACTTC. It translates to CASSYDGGTGTYEQYF.

This clonotype was counted many times. V gene TRBV12-3 or TRBV12-4 combines with J gene TRBJ1-1, with 10 bases that match TRBD1. V was pared by 1 base and J by 0 bases, with 2 bases of the junction left unmatched. The CDR3 extends over 16 amino acids. CDR3 residues: CASSLGTGGLNTEAFF. The CDR3 nucleotides read TGTGCCAGCAGTTTAGGGACAGGGGGACTGAACACTGAAGCTTTCTTT.

This clonotype was counted ten times or more. V gene TRBV30 combines with J gene TRBJ1-2, with unresolved D. The CDR3 has 13 amino acids. V lost 2 bases and J 6 bases, leaving 13 bases between the germline ends. CDR1 and CDR2 (germline): GTSNPN, SVGIG (reference sequence). The CDR3 region has the DNA TGTGCCTGGAGTCCGGGTCCGATACATGGCTACACCTTC. Translation: CAWSPGPIHGYTF.

This clonotype was observed at least ten times. This chain uses TRBV11-1 with TRBJ2-2, with TRBD2 identical over 13 bases. Looked up from germline, CDR1 is SGHAT and CDR2 is FQDESV (reference sequence). V lost 5 bases to trimming and J lost 5 bases; unmatched junction nucleotides: 5. The CDR3 is 16 amino acids. CDR3 nucleotide sequence: TGTGCCAGCAGCCCGGGACTAGCGGGATCAACCGGGGAGCTGTTTTTT. The encoded protein is CASSPGLAGSTGELFF.

The gene calls are TRBV28 and TRBJ1-4; D not certain. Germline-derived CDR1 and CDR2 are MDHEN and SYDVKM. The CDR3 spans 14 residues. V shed 4 bases and J shed 8 bases, with 14 bases lying between them. The chain's CDR3 is CASSYTDPPEKLFF. The CDR3 region has the DNA TGTGCCAGCAGTTATACGGACCCCCCGGAAAAACTGTTTTTT.

This clonotype was seen many times. This sequence joins TRBV6-5 and TRBJ2-1, with 11 bases identical to TRBD1. Germline loops: CDR1 MNHEY, CDR2 SVGAGI. This CDR3 has 14 residues. With V trimmed by 1 base and J by 10 bases, 3 bases remained unmatched. CDR3 nucleotide sequence: TGTGCCAGCAGTTACTACGGGGACAGGGGGGAGCAGTTCTTC. This translates into CASSYYGDRGEQFF.

This clonotype was observed at least ten times. This sequence joins TRBV11-2 and TRBJ2-3; either TRBD1 or TRBD2 may supply D (5 bases each). Germline values: CDR1 SGHAT, CDR2 FQNNGV. This CDR3 region has 17 residues. Trimming stripped 1 base from V and 3 bases from J, with 17 bases between. The CDR3 DNA is TGTGCCAGCAGCTTAGGGGAGTGGGGCCGAGGAACAGATACGCAGTATTTT. This codes for CASSLGEWGRGTDTQYF.

This chain links TRBV2 with TRBJ2-2, with D hard to call. The CDR3 has 13 amino acids. Between the trimmed V and J ends, which lost 6 bases and 4 bases, there was a span of 9 bases. Germline lookup yields CDR1 SNHLY and CDR2 FYNNEI. As DNA, the CDR3 is TGTGCCAGCAGCCGACAAGCCACCGGGGAGCTGTTTTTT. Amino acid sequence: CASSRQATGELFF.

This clonotype was recorded many times. The chain carries TRBV3-1 and TRBJ2-7; D remains unclear. The V and J ends lost 3 bases and 6 bases respectively, with 9 bases between them. The germline gives CDR1 LGHDT, CDR2 YNNKEL (reference sequence). The CDR3 has 12 residues. The CDR3, as DNA: TGTGCCAGCAGCCACACCCCGGGCGAGCAGTACTTC. Its translation is CASSHTPGEQYF.

The genes are TRBV9 and TRBJ2-1; TRBD2 aligns across 8 bases. Germline loops: CDR1 SGDLS, CDR2 YYNGEE. The CDR3 runs to 15 residues. V dropped 0 bases and J dropped 9; count of bases not matched to a gene: 8. In DNA form, the CDR3 reads TGTGCCAGCAGCGTAGTCGGGGCGGGGGGCCCTGAGCAGTTCTTC. Its translation is CASSVVGAGGPEQFF. Complete variable domain (other parts from reference TRBV9 and TRBJ2-1): DSGVTQTPKHLITATGQRVTLRCSPRSGDLSVYWYQQSLDQGLQFLIQYYNGEERAKGNILERFSAQQFPDLHSELNLSSLELGDSALYFCASSVVGAGGPEQFFGPGTRLTVL.

The chain uses TRBV19 and TRBJ1-5; TRBD1 aligns across 10 bases. The junction had 6 bases not matched to a gene; V was cut back by 7 bases and J by 3 bases. Germline CDR1 and CDR2: LNHDA and SQIVND (reference sequence). The CDR3 is 15 residues long. The CDR3 DNA follows: TGTGCCAGTACCCCGGGACAGGGGTACAATCAGCCCCAGCATTTT. Translation gives CASTPGQGYNQPQHF.

In DNA form, the CDR3 reads TGCAGTGCTTCCCCGACGATCCGATACGAGCAGTACTTC. Its translation: CSASPTIRYEQYF. This chain joins TRBV20-1 and TRBJ2-7; D not certain. The germline V gene encodes CDR1 DFQATT and CDR2 SNEGSKA (reference sequence). V was clipped by 5 bases and J by 4 bases, with 15 bases between them. The length of the CDR3 is 13 residues.

As concerns this clonotype: A read error may be the cause here, since a much bigger clone is one base away. The chain uses TRBV3-1 and TRBJ1-3, with unresolved D. This CDR3 has 12 residues. Trimming cost V 3 bases and J 3 bases, with 3 bases left between them. From germline, CDR1 is LGHDT and CDR2 YNNKEL (reference sequence). CDR3 residues: CASSHDGNTIYF. CDR3 DNA: TGTGCCAGCAGCCACGATGGAAACACCATATATTTT.

This clonotype was seen repeatedly, ten times or more. The chain recombines TRBV5-1 with TRBJ2-1, with 11 bases matching TRBD1. V dropped 2 bases and J dropped 7; count of bases not matched to a gene: 2. The CDR3 length is 14 residues. Germline CDR1 reads SGHRS; CDR2 reads YFSETQ. CDR3 loop: CASSFGQGANEQFF. DNA for the CDR3: TGCGCCAGCAGCTTTGGACAGGGGGCGAATGAGCAGTTCTTC.

There are a few counts of this clonotype. The J gene is TRBJ2-1, the V gene TRBV12-5, with D maybe TRBD2 (6 bases). Trimming removed 0 bases at V and 0 bases at J, with 18 bases between. The CDR3 has 19 residues. The germline V gene has CDR1 LGHNT and CDR2 FRNRAP. The CDR3 DNA reads as TGTGCTAGTGGTTTGGTACCTTGGGCTAGCGAAAGCTCCTACAATGAGCAGTTCTTC. This codes for CASGLVPWASESSYNEQFF.

This clonotype was counted a few times. The chain has TRBV10-3 and TRBJ2-5, with D possibly TRBD2 on 7 matching bases. Germline CDR1 ENHRY, CDR2 SYGVKD. V shed 2 bases and J shed 4 bases, with 14 bases lying between them. The CDR3 has 15 amino acids. This chain's CDR3 is CAISEARGGGETQYF. CDR3 in DNA: TGTGCCATCAGTGAGGCTAGAGGGGGGGGAGAGACCCAGTACTTC.

The rearrangement uses TRBV10-2 and TRBJ2-1; TRBD2 agrees at 13 bases. V gave up 8 bases and J gave up 12 bases; unmatched junction bases: 16. The germline gives CDR1 WSHSY, CDR2 SAAADI. The CDR3 totals 16 residues. The CDR3 region has the DNA TGCGCCAGCCAAGCGGGGGTAACTAGCGGGAGGGCCACGCAGTTCTTC. Translating it yields CASQAGVTSGRATQFF.

This clonotype was found many times. The V and J genes are TRBV18 and TRBJ2-5, with D uncertain. The CDR3 loop spans 12 amino acids. V lost 3 bases and J lost 5, with 7 bases in between. CDR1 and CDR2 (germline): KGHSH, LQKENI. The DNA for the CDR3 is TGTGCCAGCTCACCTACCCGGGAGACCCAGTACTTC. This encodes CASSPTRETQYF. The whole variable domain, filled in from reference TRBV18 and TRBJ2-5, reads NAGVMQNPRHLVRRRGQEARLRCSPMKGHSHVYWYRQLPEEGLKFMVYLQKENIIDESGMPKERFSAEFPKEGPSILRIQQVVRGDSAAYFCASSPTRETQYFGPGTRLLVL.

This clonotype was counted many times. The chain combines TRBV5-1 with TRBJ1-1; 10 bases align to TRBD1. The CDR3 is made up of 14 amino acids. The germline V gene has CDR1 SGHRS and CDR2 YFSETQ. With 4 bases clipped from V and 7 bases from J, the junction kept 7 bases outside the gene matches. The chain's CDR3 is CASSPLTGGGEAFF. CDR3 DNA sequence: TGCGCCAGCAGCCCGTTGACAGGGGGCGGTGAAGCTTTCTTT.

This clonotype was counted many times. The chain is built from TRBV28 and TRBJ2-7; D is tentatively TRBD1 or TRBD2 (5 bases each). This CDR3 contains 15 residues. V lost 5 bases and J 1 base, leaving 15 bases between the germline ends. Germline CDR1 is MDHEN and CDR2 is SYDVKM. The CDR3 loop reads CASSIAGTASYEQYF. CDR3 DNA sequence: TGTGCCAGCAGTATCGCCGGGACGGCATCCTACGAGCAGTACTTC.

This clonotype was detected many times. The chain carries TRBV7-2 and TRBJ2-7; D is ambiguous. V shed 4 bases and J shed 4 bases, with 20 bases lying between them. The CDR3 sequence is 16 residues long. The germline CDR1 and CDR2 sequences are SGHTA and FQGNSA. This CDR3 is CASSSLFNLVPYEQYF. The CDR3 nucleotides are TGTGCCAGCAGCTCTCTTTTTAACTTAGTACCTTACGAGCAGTACTTC. Full variable domain (rest looked up from reference TRBV7-2 and TRBJ2-7): GAGVSQSPSNKVTEKGKDVELRCDPISGHTALYWYRQSLGQGLEFLIYFQGNSAPDKSGLPSDRFSAERTGGSVSTLTIQRTQQEDSAVYLCASSSLFNLVPYEQYFGPGTRLTVT.

There are a few counts of this clonotype. The V call is TRBV29-1, the J call TRBJ2-7; a weak D match, TRBD1 (5 bases). CDR1 and CDR2 (germline): SQVTM, ANQGSEA. The CDR3 consists of 14 residues. Trimming left V 6 bases short and J 0 bases short, with 15 bases between. CDR3 amino acids: CSVGPTGGSYEQYF. As DNA, the CDR3 is TGCAGCGTGGGGCCGACGGGCGGCTCCTACGAGCAGTACTTC.

This clonotype was observed a few times. This chain joins TRBV12-3 or TRBV12-4 and TRBJ2-1, with a tentative D call TRBD2 (6 bases). Trimming stripped 3 bases from V and 13 bases from J, with 13 bases between. The CDR3 is 12 amino acids. CDR3 protein: CASSLMGGPQFF. The CDR3 DNA is TGTGCCAGCAGTTTGATGGGAGGCCCCCAGTTCTTC.

The table lists this clonotype with many counts. This chain joins TRBV3-1 and TRBJ2-2; possible D gene TRBD2, 6 bases. Germline V gene lookup returns CDR1 LGHDT and CDR2 YNNKEL (reference sequence). Trimming stripped 4 bases from V and 7 bases from J, with 13 bases between. This CDR3 comprises 14 residues. The CDR3 DNA reads as TGTGCCAGCAGCCTCCGGGAGACGGGCGGGGAGCTGTTTTTT. Translated: CASSLRETGGELFF.